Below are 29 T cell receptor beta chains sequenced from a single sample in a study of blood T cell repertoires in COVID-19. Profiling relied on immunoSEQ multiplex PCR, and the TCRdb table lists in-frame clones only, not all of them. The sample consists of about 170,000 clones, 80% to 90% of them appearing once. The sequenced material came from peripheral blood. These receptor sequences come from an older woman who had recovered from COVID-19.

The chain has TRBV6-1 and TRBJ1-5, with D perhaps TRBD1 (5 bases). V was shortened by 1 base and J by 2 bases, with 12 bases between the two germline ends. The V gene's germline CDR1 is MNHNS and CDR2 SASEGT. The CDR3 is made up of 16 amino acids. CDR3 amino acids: CASSEGGDEGNQPQHF. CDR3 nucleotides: TGTGCCAGCAGTGAAGGGGGGGATGAGGGCAATCAGCCCCAGCATTTT.

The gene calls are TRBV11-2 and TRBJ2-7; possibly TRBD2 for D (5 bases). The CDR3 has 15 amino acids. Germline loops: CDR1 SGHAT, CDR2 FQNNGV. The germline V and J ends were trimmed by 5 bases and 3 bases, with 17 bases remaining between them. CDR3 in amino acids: CASSQRETLFYEQYF. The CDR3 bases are TGTGCCAGCAGCCAGAGGGAGACCCTTTTCTACGAGCAGTACTTC.

CDR3 region: CASSQPGTGGGDGSSPLHF. CDR3 nucleotides: TGTGCCAGCTCACAGCCGGGGACAGGGGGCGGTGATGGTTCTTCACCCCTCCACTTT. The chain recombines TRBV18 with TRBJ1-6; 12 bases align to TRBD1. There are 19 residues in the CDR3. V trimming: 4 bases; J trimming: 9 bases; junction bases outside the gene matches: 16. Germline lookup yields CDR1 KGHSH and CDR2 LQKENI.

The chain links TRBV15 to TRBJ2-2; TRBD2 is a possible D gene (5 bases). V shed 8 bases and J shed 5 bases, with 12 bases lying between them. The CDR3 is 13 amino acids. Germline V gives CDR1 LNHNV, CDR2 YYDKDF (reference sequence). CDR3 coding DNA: TGTGCCACCGGGGAGACGGTGACCGGGGAGCTGTTTTTT. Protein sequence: CATGETVTGELFF.

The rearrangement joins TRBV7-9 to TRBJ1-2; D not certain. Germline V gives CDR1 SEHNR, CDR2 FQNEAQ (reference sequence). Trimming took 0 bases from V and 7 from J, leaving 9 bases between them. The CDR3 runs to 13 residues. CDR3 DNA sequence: TGTGCCAGCAGCTTAGCAGGCAGCGGTGGCTACACCTTC. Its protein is CASSLAGSGGYTF.

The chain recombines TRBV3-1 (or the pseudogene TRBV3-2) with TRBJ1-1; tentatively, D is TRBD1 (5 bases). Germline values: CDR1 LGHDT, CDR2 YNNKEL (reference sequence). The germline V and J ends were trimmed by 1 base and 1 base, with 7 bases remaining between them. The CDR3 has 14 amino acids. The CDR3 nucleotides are TGTGCCAGCAGCCAAGGGGGCAGGAACACTGAAGCTTTCTTT. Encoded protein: CASSQGGRNTEAFF.

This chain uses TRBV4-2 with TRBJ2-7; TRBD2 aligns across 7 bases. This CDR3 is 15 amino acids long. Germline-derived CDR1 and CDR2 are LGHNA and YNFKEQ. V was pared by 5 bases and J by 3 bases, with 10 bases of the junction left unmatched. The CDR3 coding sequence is TGTGCCAGCAGCAAAGGGAGGGGCAGAAACTACGAGCAGTACTTC. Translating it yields CASSKGRGRNYEQYF.

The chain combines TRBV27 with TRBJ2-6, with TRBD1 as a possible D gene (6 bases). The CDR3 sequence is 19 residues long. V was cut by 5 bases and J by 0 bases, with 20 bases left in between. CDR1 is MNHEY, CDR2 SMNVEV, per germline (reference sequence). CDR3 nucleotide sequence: TGTGCCAGCAGTCCCAGGGGCAGAGGAACCCGCTCTGGGGCCAACGTCCTGACTTTC. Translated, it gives CASSPRGRGTRSGANVLTF.

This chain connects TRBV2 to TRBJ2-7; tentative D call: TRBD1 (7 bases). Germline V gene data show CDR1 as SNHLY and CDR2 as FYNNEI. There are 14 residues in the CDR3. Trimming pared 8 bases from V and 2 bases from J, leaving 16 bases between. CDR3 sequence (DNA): TGTGCCAGCTCCCAAGGGGGGACAGCCTACGAGCAGTACTTC. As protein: CASSQGGTAYEQYF. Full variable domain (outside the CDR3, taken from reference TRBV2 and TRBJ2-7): EPEVTQTPSHQVTQMGQEVILRCVPISNHLYFYWYRQILGQKVEFLVSFYNNEISEKSEIFDDQFSVERPDGSNFTLKIRSTKLEDSAMYFCASSQGGTAYEQYFGPGTRLTVT.

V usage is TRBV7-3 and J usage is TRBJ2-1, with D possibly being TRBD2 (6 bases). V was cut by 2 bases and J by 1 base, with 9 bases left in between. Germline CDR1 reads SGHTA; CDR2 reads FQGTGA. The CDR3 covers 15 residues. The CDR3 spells CASSLGLASYNEQFF. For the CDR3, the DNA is TGTGCCAGCAGCTTAGGGCTAGCGTCCTACAATGAGCAGTTCTTC.

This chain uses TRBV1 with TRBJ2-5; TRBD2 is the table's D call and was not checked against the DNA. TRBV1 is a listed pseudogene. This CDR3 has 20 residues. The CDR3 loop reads CTSSQDAPGLAGGGEETQYF. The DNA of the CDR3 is TGCACCAGCAGCCAAGATGCCCCGGGACTAGCGGGAGGGGGGGAAGAGACCCAGTACTTC.

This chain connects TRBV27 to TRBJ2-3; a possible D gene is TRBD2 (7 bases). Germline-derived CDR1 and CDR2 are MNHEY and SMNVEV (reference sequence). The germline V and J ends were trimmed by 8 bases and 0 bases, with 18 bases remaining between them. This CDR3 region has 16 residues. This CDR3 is CASPGAGDPSTDTQYF. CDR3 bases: TGTGCCAGCCCGGGGGCGGGGGACCCAAGCACAGATACGCAGTATTTT.

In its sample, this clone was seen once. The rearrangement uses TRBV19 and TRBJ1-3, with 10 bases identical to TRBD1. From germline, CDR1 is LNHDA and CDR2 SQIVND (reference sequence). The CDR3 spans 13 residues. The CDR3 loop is CARQGAAGNTIYF. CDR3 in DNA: TGTGCAAGACAGGGGGCGGCTGGAAACACCATATATTTT.

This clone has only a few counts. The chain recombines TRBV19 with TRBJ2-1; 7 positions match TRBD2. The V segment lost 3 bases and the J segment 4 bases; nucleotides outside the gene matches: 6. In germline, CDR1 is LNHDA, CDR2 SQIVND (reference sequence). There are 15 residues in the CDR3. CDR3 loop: CASSMAGTTYNEQFF. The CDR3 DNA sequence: TGTGCCAGTAGTATGGCGGGGACTACTTACAATGAGCAGTTCTTC.

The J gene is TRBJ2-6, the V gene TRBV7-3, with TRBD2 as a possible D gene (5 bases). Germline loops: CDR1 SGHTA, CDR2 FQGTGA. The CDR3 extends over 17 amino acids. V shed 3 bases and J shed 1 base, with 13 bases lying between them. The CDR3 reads CASSLASTSSGANVLTF. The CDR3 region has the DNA TGTGCCAGCAGCTTGGCTTCTACTAGTTCTGGGGCCAACGTCCTGACTTTC.

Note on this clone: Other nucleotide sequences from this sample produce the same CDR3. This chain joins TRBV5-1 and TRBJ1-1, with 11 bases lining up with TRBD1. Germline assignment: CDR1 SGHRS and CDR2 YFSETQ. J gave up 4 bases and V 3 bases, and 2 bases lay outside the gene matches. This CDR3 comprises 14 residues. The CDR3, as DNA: TGCGCCAGCAGCTCTGGACAGGGGGCCACTGAAGCTTTCTTT. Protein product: CASSSGQGATEAFF. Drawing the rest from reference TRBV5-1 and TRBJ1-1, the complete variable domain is KAGVTQTPRYLIKTRGQQVTLSCSPISGHRSVSWYQQTPGQGLQFLFEYFSETQRNKGNFPGRFSGRQFSNSRSEMNVSTLELGDSALYLCASSSGQGATEAFFGQGTRLTVV.

The CDR3 protein is CASSPTAGEYGYTF. For the CDR3, the DNA is TGCGCCAGCAGCCCTACGGCAGGGGAGTATGGCTACACCTTC. The genes are TRBV5-1 and TRBJ1-2, with D possibly matching TRBD1 (6 bases). CDR1 is SGHRS and CDR2 is YFSETQ in the germline V gene. V lost 4 bases, J lost 5 bases, and 15 bases lay in between. CDR3 size: 14 residues.

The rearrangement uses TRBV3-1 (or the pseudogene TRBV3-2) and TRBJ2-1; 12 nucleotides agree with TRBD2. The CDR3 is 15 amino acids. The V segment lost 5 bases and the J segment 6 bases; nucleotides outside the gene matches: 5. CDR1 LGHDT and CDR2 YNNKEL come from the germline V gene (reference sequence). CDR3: CASSNLAGGPNEQFF. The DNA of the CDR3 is TGTGCCAGCAGCAACCTAGCGGGGGGGCCCAATGAGCAGTTCTTC.

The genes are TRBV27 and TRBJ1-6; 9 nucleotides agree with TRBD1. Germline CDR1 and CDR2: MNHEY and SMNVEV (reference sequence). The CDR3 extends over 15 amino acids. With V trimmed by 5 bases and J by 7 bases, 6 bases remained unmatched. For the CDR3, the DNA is TGTGCCAGCAGTCCTGAGGACAGGGGAAATTCACCCCTCCACTTT. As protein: CASSPEDRGNSPLHF.

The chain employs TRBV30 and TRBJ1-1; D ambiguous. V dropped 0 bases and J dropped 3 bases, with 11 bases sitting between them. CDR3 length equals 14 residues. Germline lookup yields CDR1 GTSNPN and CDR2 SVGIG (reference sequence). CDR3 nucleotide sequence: TGTGCCTGGAGTGTACGGACGGGAGACACTGAAGCTTTCTTT. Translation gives CAWSVRTGDTEAFF. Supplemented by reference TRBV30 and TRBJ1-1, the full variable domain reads SQTIHQWPATLVQPVGSPLSLECTVEGTSNPNLYWYRQAAGRGLQLLFYSVGIGQISSEVPQNLSASRPQDRQFILSSKKLLLSDSGFYLCAWSVRTGDTEAFFGQGTRLTVV.

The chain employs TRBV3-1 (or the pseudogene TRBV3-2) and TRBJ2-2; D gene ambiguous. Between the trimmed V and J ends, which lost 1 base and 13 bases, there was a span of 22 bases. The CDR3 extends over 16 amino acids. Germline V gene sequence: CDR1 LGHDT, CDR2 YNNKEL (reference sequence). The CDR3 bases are TGTGCCAGCAGCCAAGCACCGGTAGCCAGCCCCTCCGGGCTGTTTTTT. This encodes CASSQAPVASPSGLFF.

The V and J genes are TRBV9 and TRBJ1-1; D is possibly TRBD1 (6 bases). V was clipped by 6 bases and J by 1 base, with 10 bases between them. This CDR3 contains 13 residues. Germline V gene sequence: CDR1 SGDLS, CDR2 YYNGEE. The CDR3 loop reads CASTQGQNTEAFF. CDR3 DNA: TGTGCCAGCACCCAGGGGCAGAACACTGAAGCTTTCTTT.

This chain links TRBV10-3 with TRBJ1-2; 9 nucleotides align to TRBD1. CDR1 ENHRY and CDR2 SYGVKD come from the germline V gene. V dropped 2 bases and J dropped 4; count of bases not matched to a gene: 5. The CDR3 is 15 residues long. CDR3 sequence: CAISEGGGQGYGYTF. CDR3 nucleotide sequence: TGTGCCATCAGTGAGGGGGGGGGACAGGGCTATGGCTACACCTTC.

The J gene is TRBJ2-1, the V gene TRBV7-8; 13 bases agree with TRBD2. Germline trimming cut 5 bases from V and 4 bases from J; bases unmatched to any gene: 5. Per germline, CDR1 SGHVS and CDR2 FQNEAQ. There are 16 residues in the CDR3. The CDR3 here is CASSPRLAGGYNEQFF. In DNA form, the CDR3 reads TGTGCCAGCAGCCCAAGACTAGCGGGGGGATACAATGAGCAGTTCTTC.

CDR3 sequence (DNA): TGTGCCAGTAGTATGACAGGACCTAGCAATCAGCCCCAGCATTTT. Protein sequence: CASSMTGPSNQPQHF. The V and J genes are TRBV19 and TRBJ1-5; TRBD1 is a possible D gene (6 bases). V lost 3 bases and J 0 bases, leaving 9 bases between the germline ends. The CDR3 totals 15 residues. Germline-derived CDR1 and CDR2 are LNHDA and SQIVND (reference sequence).

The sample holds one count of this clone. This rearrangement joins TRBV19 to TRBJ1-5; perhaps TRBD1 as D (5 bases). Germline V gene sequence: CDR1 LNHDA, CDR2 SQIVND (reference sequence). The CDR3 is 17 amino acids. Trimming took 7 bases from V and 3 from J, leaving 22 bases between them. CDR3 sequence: CASTPGTGRGPNQPQHF. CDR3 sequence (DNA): TGTGCCAGTACACCGGGTACAGGCCGTGGGCCCAATCAGCCCCAGCATTTT. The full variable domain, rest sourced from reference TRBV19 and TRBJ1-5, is DGGITQSPKYLFRKEGQNVTLSCEQNLNHDAMYWYRQDPGQGLRLIYYSQIVNDFQKGDIAEGYSVSREKKESFPLTVTSAQKNPTAFYLCASTPGTGRGPNQPQHFGDGTRLSIL.

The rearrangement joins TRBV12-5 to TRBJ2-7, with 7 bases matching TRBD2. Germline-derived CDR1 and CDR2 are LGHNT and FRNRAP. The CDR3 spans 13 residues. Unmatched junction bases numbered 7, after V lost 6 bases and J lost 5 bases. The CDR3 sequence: CASGSGLGDEQYF. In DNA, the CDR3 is TGTGCTAGTGGCAGCGGACTAGGCGACGAGCAGTACTTC.

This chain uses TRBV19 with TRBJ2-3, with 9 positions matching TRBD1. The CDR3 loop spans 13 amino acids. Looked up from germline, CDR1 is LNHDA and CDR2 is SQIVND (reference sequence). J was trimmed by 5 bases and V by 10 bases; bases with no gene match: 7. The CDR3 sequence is CATQQGARDTQYF. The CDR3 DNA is TGTGCCACCCAACAGGGGGCCCGAGATACGCAGTATTTT.

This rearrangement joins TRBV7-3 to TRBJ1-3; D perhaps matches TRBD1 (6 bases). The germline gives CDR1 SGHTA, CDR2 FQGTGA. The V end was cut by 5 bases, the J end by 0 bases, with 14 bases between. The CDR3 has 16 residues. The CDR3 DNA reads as TGTGCCAGCAGCGCCGGACAGCCAGACTCTGGAAACACCATATATTTT. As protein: CASSAGQPDSGNTIYF.